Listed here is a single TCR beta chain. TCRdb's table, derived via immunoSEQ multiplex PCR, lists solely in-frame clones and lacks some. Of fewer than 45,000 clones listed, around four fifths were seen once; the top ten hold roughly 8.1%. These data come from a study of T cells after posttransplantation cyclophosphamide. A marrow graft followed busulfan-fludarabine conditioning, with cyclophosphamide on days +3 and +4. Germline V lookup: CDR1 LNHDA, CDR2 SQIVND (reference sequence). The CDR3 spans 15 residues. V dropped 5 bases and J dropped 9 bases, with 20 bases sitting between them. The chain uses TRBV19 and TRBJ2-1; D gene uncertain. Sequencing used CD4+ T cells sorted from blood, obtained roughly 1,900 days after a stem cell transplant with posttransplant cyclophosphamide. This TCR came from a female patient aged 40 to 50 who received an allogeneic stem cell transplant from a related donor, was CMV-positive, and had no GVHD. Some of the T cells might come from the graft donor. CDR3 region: CASSAKVSGWSEQFF. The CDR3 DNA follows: TGTGCCAGTAGTGCCAAGGTCTCTGGGTGGAGTGAGCAGTTCTTC. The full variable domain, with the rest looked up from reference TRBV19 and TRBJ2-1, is DGGITQSPKYLFRKEGQNVTLSCEQNLNHDAMYWYRQDPGQGLRLIYYSQIVNDFQKGDIAEGYSVSREKKESFPLTVTSAQKNPTAFYLCASSAKVSGWSEQFFGPGTRLTVL.